This entry describes one T cell receptor (beta chain). Assay used: immunoSEQ multiplex PCR; TCRdb lists only in-frame clones, some missing. Of around 990,000 clones in the sample, roughly 80% were seen once. This entry comes from a study of shared clonotypes between healthy human individuals. The specimen sequenced was memory CD4+ T cells from PBMCs. Subset in this sample: CD45RA-negative fraction. This TCR came from a man younger than 30 in good health. Some clones in this sample may be carry-over from other donors' samples.

DNA for the CDR3: TGTGCCAGCAGCCGATTGGGAGGGTTAGGCAATGAGCAGTTCTTC. Protein product: CASSRLGGLGNEQFF. The chain has TRBV28 and TRBJ2-1; 7 positions agree with TRBD2. The CDR3 consists of 15 residues. Germline V lookup: CDR1 MDHEN, CDR2 SYDVKM. Trimming cost V 6 bases and J 6 bases; bases outside gene matches: 11.